The entry that follows covers one T cell receptor (beta chain) sequence. The antigen remains undetermined. Every donor was a healthy person donating bone marrow. This record comes from a study of cytomegalovirus exposure and HLA in healthy donors. At the level of the study: Out of several hundred genotyped donors, roughly 83% belonged to the Caucasian-associated ancestry cluster.

Primers for the PCR totalled 60 Vbeta and 13 Jbeta. Data came from immunoSEQ multiplex PCR; TCRdb stores just in-frame clones and leaves some out. Recorded for this sample: 150,000 to 200,000 clones. Study results and limitations: It was taken for granted in presence/absence analyses that sequencing depth across donors was roughly uniform. With later analysis, a missense DCLRE1C variant became linked to TCR beta V- and J-gene trimming.

This clonotype was sampled from a woman under 30 in good health and CMV-seropositive. Sample: PBMCs.

CDR3 DNA sequence: TGCGCCAGCAGCTTGGGCATAACGGGGTACAATGAGCAGTTCTTC. It yields the protein CASSLGITGYNEQFF. This chain connects TRBV5-1 to TRBJ2-1; the D gene is possibly TRBD2 (5 bases). CDR1 and CDR2 (germline): SGHRS, YFSETQ. The CDR3 is 15 residues long. Deletions cut 0 bases from V and 4 bases from J, with 11 bases between.